The 21 T cell receptor beta chains listed next were all sequenced from one sample in a study of shared clonotypes between healthy human individuals. Terminally differentiated effector memory CD45RA+ cells were left out of the naive CD8 fraction, which was CD45RO-negative and positively selected for CCR7. Assay: immunoSEQ multiplex PCR; the TCRdb copy retains only in-frame clones and omits some. This sample has roughly 890,000 clones, with 80% to 95% found just once. The sequenced material came from naive CD8+ T cells sorted from blood. The receptor set was obtained from a man in his thirties or forties in good health.

The chain couples TRBV2 to TRBJ1-2; D is possibly TRBD1 (6 bases). Trimming cost V 6 bases and J 4 bases, with 9 bases left between them. Germline values: CDR1 SNHLY, CDR2 FYNNEI. The CDR3 runs 12 residues. The CDR3 sequence is CASRQGGYGYTF. As DNA, the CDR3 is TGTGCCAGCAGACAGGGCGGCTATGGCTACACCTTC.

The rearrangement joins TRBV7-9 to TRBJ2-7; possibly TRBD2 for D (6 bases). V gave up 6 bases and J gave up 3 bases, with 12 bases separating them. The CDR3 is 13 amino acids. CDR1 is SEHNR and CDR2 is FQNEAQ in the germline V gene (reference sequence). The CDR3 region is CASRPGLGYEQYF. The CDR3 DNA reads as TGTGCCAGCAGACCGGGACTTGGCTACGAGCAGTACTTC.

This chain uses TRBV7-9 with TRBJ2-5, with D perhaps TRBD2 (5 bases). Germline V gene sequence: CDR1 SEHNR, CDR2 FQNEAQ (reference sequence). The CDR3 loop spans 14 amino acids. The V end was cut by 5 bases, the J end by 2 bases, with 12 bases between. The CDR3 region is CASSPQRPQETQYF. In DNA, the CDR3 is TGTGCCAGCAGCCCACAGCGGCCGCAAGAGACCCAGTACTTC.

The chain employs TRBV7-2 and TRBJ2-3; 12 bases agree with TRBD2. Unmatched junction bases numbered 2, after V lost 2 bases and J lost 2 bases. CDR3 length: 16 residues. CDR1 is SGHTA and CDR2 is FQGNSA in the germline V gene. As DNA, the CDR3 is TGTGCCAGCAGCTTACTAGCGGGAGGGTCCACAGATACGCAGTATTTT. Translating gives CASSLLAGGSTDTQYF.

This clone appeared a single time. CDR3 bases: TGCGCCAGCAGCCCGGCCGGACAGGGGGTATCCGTTGGAAACACCATATATTTT. This translates into CASSPAGQGVSVGNTIYF. V gene TRBV4-1 combines with J gene TRBJ1-3; 10 positions match TRBD1. CDR3 length: 18 amino acids. Germline V gives CDR1 MGHRA, CDR2 YSYEKL. Trimming cost V 4 bases and J 3 bases; bases outside gene matches: 12.

The chain is built from TRBV27 and TRBJ2-7; TRBD2 aligns across 9 bases. In germline, CDR1 is MNHEY, CDR2 SMNVEV (reference sequence). V lost 3 bases, J lost 3 bases, and 12 bases stayed unmatched. The CDR3 spans 17 residues. In nucleotides, the CDR3 is TGTGCCAGCAGTTTCTTAGTCGGGCCTAGCGGGAACTACGAGCAGTACTTC. Encoded protein: CASSFLVGPSGNYEQYF.

The chain uses TRBV7-9 and TRBJ1-2; D gene ambiguous. This CDR3 has 12 amino acids. CDR1 SEHNR and CDR2 FQNEAQ come from the germline V gene (reference sequence). Trimming cost V 1 base and J 8 bases, with 8 bases left between them. This CDR3 reads CASSLGPSGYTF. The CDR3 DNA reads TGTGCCAGCAGCTTAGGCCCGAGCGGCTACACCTTC.

The rearrangement links TRBV5-5 to TRBJ1-1; TRBD1 might be the D (5 bases). The CDR3 runs 18 residues. The germline V gene encodes CDR1 SGHKS and CDR2 YYEKEE (reference sequence). Trimming took 7 bases from V and 4 from J, leaving 29 bases between them. This chain's CDR3 is CASGSTLGYGTGPTEAFF. In DNA, the CDR3 is TGTGCCAGCGGGTCCACTCTCGGCTACGGGACGGGCCCCACTGAAGCTTTCTTT. Together with reference TRBV5-5 and TRBJ1-1, the CDR3 gives the full variable domain: DAGVTQSPTHLIKTRGQQVTLRCSPISGHKSVSWYQQVLGQGPQFIFQYYEKEERGRGNFPDRFSARQFPNYSSELNVNALLLGDSALYLCASGSTLGYGTGPTEAFFGQGTRLTVV.

V usage is TRBV7-9 and J usage is TRBJ2-5, with TRBD2 as a possible D gene (5 bases). The germline gives CDR1 SEHNR, CDR2 FQNEAQ (reference sequence). The V gene lost 5 bases and the J gene lost 3 bases, with 19 bases spanning the gap. The CDR3 consists of 16 residues. CDR3 coding DNA: TGTGCCAGCAGCCCCCCCGGGGTCCGGATGGAAGAGACCCAGTACTTC. This translates into CASSPPGVRMEETQYF. Based on the CDR3 plus reference TRBV7-9 and TRBJ2-5, the full variable domain is DTGVSQNPRHKITKRGQNVTFRCDPISEHNRLYWYRQTLGQGPEFLTYFQNEAQLEKSRLLSDRFSAERPKGSFSTLEIQRTEQGDSAMYLCASSPPGVRMEETQYFGPGTRLLVL.

The rearrangement uses TRBV15 and TRBJ2-7; D call uncertain. There are 13 residues in the CDR3. V was shortened by 0 bases and J by 5 bases, with 8 bases between the two germline ends. Germline CDR1 and CDR2: LNHNV and YYDKDF (reference sequence). The CDR3, as DNA: TGTGCCACCAGCAGAGAAGCATTCCACGAGCAGTACTTC. It translates to CATSREAFHEQYF.

The chain links TRBV7-2 to TRBJ2-5; D is unclear. V was shortened by 0 bases and J by 1 base, with 9 bases between the two germline ends. This CDR3 spans 15 amino acids. CDR1 and CDR2 from the germline V gene are SGHTA and FQGNSA. The chain's CDR3 is CASSLAGYSQETQYF. The DNA for the CDR3 is TGTGCCAGCAGCTTAGCGGGCTATAGCCAAGAGACCCAGTACTTC. The full variable domain, completed using reference TRBV7-2 and TRBJ2-5, is GAGVSQSPSNKVTEKGKDVELRCDPISGHTALYWYRQSLGQGLEFLIYFQGNSAPDKSGLPSDRFSAERTGGSVSTLTIQRTQQEDSAVYLCASSLAGYSQETQYFGPGTRLLVL.

CDR3 amino acids: CASSLVGESSYEQYF. The CDR3 DNA sequence: TGTGCCAGCAGCTTAGTCGGGGAGAGCTCCTACGAGCAGTACTTC. V is TRBV7-6 and J is TRBJ2-7, with D perhaps TRBD2 (5 bases). Trimming took 1 base from V and 0 from J, leaving 10 bases between them. Germline CDR1 is SGHVS and CDR2 is FNYEAQ. This CDR3 has 15 residues.

The chain couples TRBV7-9 to TRBJ2-1, with D unresolved. The V end was cut by 5 bases, the J end by 6 bases, with 8 bases between. The V gene's germline CDR1 is SEHNR and CDR2 FQNEAQ (reference sequence). CDR3 size: 12 residues. CDR3 DNA sequence: TGTGCCAGCAGCGCGGCTATCAATGAGCAGTTCTTC. Its protein product is CASSAAINEQFF.

This chain links TRBV7-3 with TRBJ2-1; D ambiguous. Germline CDR1 and CDR2: SGHTA and FQGTGA. CDR3 length: 14 residues. V lost 5 bases to trimming and J lost 4 bases, with 12 bases between them. CDR3 sequence reads: CASSPSSTYNEQFF. The CDR3 nucleotides read TGTGCCAGCAGCCCCTCTTCTACTTACAATGAGCAGTTCTTC.

The chain carries TRBV21-1 and TRBJ2-3. TRBV21-1 is an annotated pseudogene. CDR3 length: 18 residues. The CDR3 protein is CASSPKVGQSDLTDTQYF. CDR3 bases: TGTGCCAGCAGCCCTAAGGTGGGCCAGTCGGACCTCACAGATACGCAGTATTTT.

The gene calls are TRBV27 and TRBJ2-2; the match to TRBD1 covers 12 bases. The CDR3 loop spans 15 amino acids. The trim removed 6 bases at V and 10 bases at J, leaving 9 bases unmatched. From germline, CDR1 is MNHEY and CDR2 SMNVEV (reference sequence). CDR3 sequence: CASRRRDRGPEELFF. CDR3 DNA sequence: TGTGCCAGCAGGCGCCGGGACAGGGGGCCGGAGGAGCTGTTTTTT.

This clone was observed a few times. This sequence joins TRBV2 and TRBJ2-7, with D perhaps matching TRBD1 or TRBD2 (5 bases each). The CDR3 length is 13 residues. Germline V gene lookup returns CDR1 SNHLY and CDR2 FYNNEI. V gave up 10 bases and J gave up 0 bases, with 13 bases separating them. CDR3 residues: CAIYRDHSYEQYF. The DNA of the CDR3 is TGTGCCATCTACCGGGACCACTCCTACGAGCAGTACTTC.

The chain joins TRBV2 to TRBJ2-3; TRBD2 matches 10 bases. Per germline, CDR1 SNHLY and CDR2 FYNNEI. V trimming: 7 bases; J trimming: 1 base; junction bases outside the gene matches: 14. The CDR3 totals 18 residues. The CDR3, as DNA: TGTGCCAGCAACGGAGCGGGAGGGGTTCGTTTTGGCACAGATACGCAGTATTTT. It codes for CASNGAGGVRFGTDTQYF.

The V and J genes are TRBV7-9 and TRBJ2-5, with 9 bases lining up with TRBD1. Trimming cost V 4 bases and J 1 base; bases outside gene matches: 13. Per germline, CDR1 SEHNR and CDR2 FQNEAQ (reference sequence). The CDR3 contains 18 residues. The CDR3 DNA reads as TGTGCCAGCAGCTCGTTGTCGCCCGGGGACAGGGCCCAAGAGACCCAGTACTTC. It is translated as CASSSLSPGDRAQETQYF.

This chain uses TRBV27 with TRBJ2-3; D perhaps matches TRBD2 (6 bases). Germline assignment: CDR1 MNHEY and CDR2 SMNVEV (reference sequence). The V and J ends lost 5 bases and 4 bases respectively, with 13 bases between them. CDR3 length equals 14 residues. CDR3 residues: CASSLLASPDTQYF. Here the CDR3 DNA reads TGTGCCAGCAGTCTACTAGCATCCCCAGATACGCAGTATTTT.

The chain employs TRBV29-1 and TRBJ1-3; D gene unclear. CDR3 size: 14 residues. Per germline, CDR1 SQVTM and CDR2 ANQGSEA. Between the trimmed V and J ends, which lost 7 bases and 0 bases, there was a span of 13 bases. This chain's CDR3 is CSAWSPHSGNTIYF. CDR3 coding DNA: TGCAGCGCGTGGAGTCCTCACTCTGGAAACACCATATATTTT.